This is a list of T cell receptor beta chains from one sample in a study of cytomegalovirus exposure and HLA in healthy donors. Profiled with immunoSEQ multiplex PCR; TCRdb holds only in-frame clones, not every one. The repertoire holds fewer than 65,000 clones, with 89% as singletons. Sequencing was performed on PBMCs. The receptor set was obtained from a woman younger than 30 in good health and CMV-seronegative. The CDR3 runs from the conserved cysteine through the conserved F or W. The D gene is left open where the match is weak. Rows give clone size only sometimes, using once, few, many, or a class for an expanded clone.

>NA|TRBV7-8|NA|TRBJ1-1
TGTGCCAGCAGTCCCGACAGACCGAACACTGAAGCTTTCTTT
CASSPDRPNTEAFF
>TRBD2|TRBV7-6|NA|TRBJ2-1
TGTGCCAGCAGCCCTGGGTCCCTAGCGGGTTTGGATGAGCAGTTCTTC
CASSPGSLAGLDEQFF
>NA|TRBV6-5|NA|TRBJ1-6
TGTGCCAGCAGTCCCTCGTTTCAGGGGAATTCACCCCTCCACTTT
CASSPSFQGNSPLHF
>TRBD1|TRBV5-8|NA|TRBJ1-1
TGTGCCAGCAGCTTCGACAGGGGTACCGAAGCTTTCTTT
CASSFDRGTEAFF
>NA|TRBV27|NA|TRBJ2-1
TGTGCCAGCAGTTCGGGACTTTCCGCCGTCAATGAGCAGTTCTTC
CASSSGLSAVNEQFF
>TRBD2|TRBV2|NA|TRBJ2-5
TGTGCCAGCAGTAGGACTAGCGGATTAGAGACCCAGTACTTC
CASSRTSGLETQYF
>NA|TRBV6-4|NA|TRBJ1-2
TGTGCCAGCAGTGAAGGGGCCTTAGGGTATGGCTACACCTTC
CASSEGALGYGYTF
>NA|TRBV5-5|NA|TRBJ1-2
TGTGCCAGCGGCAACAGGGCTAACTATGGCTACACCTTC
CASGNRANYGYTF
>NA|TRBV11-2|NA|TRBJ2-1
TGTGCCAGCAGCTCGGGACTTTACAATGAGCAGTTCTTC
CASSSGLYNEQFF
>NA|TRBV6-1|NA|TRBJ1-5
TGTGCCAGCAGTGAAGACAGGTGGAGCAATCAGCCCCAGCATTTT
CASSEDRWSNQPQHF
>NA|TRBV6-1|NA|TRBJ2-7
TGTGCCAGCAGTGAATCCCTAGAGCAGTACTTC
CASSESLEQYF
>NA|TRBV27|NA|TRBJ2-1
TGTGCCAGCAGTCCTCAATGGCTGTTGAACAATGAGCAGTTCTTC
CASSPQWLLNNEQFF
>TRBD2|TRBV10-1|NA|TRBJ2-3
TGCGCCAGCAGCCCGGGACTAGCGACCACAGATACGCAGTATTTT
CASSPGLATTDTQYF
>NA|TRBV19|NA|TRBJ1-2
TGTGCCAGTAGTATGACCAGGTATGGCTACACCTTC
CASSMTRYGYTF
>TRBD1|TRBV10-1|NA|TRBJ1-4
TGCGCCAGCAGTGAAGGACAGGGGCCTAATGAAAAACTGTTTTTT
CASSEGQGPNEKLFF
>NA|TRBV19|NA|TRBJ2-1
TGTGCCAGTAGTAGGCAGGCCTACAATGAGCAGTTCTTC
CASSRQAYNEQFF
>NA|TRBV7-9|NA|TRBJ1-5
TGTGCCATTCTTTGGGCCCGGAACAATCAGCCCCAGCATTTT
CAILWARNNQPQHF
>NA|TRBV4-3|NA|TRBJ1-1
TGCGCCAGCAGCCCGAAGGGGCAGGGTTTGAACACTGAAGCTTTCTTT
CASSPKGQGLNTEAFF
>NA|TRBV7-2|NA|TRBJ2-1
TGTGCCAGCAGCCATGGAGACAGTATCCACAATGAGCAGTTCTTC
CASSHGDSIHNEQFF
>NA|TRBV7-8|NA|TRBJ1-2
TGTGCCAGCAGCTTAGCAGGGGGTGGCTATGGCTACACCTTC
CASSLAGGGYGYTF
>NA|TRBV19|NA|TRBJ1-2
TGTGCCAGTAGTATCACAGGGACCTATGGCTACACCTTC
CASSITGTYGYTF
>NA|TRBV7-2|NA|TRBJ2-2
TGTGCCAGCAGCTTTTACAGGGTGAACACCGGGGAGCTGTTTTTT
CASSFYRVNTGELFF
>TRBD1|TRBV27|NA|TRBJ2-1
TGTGCCAGCGGACAGGGTGACTACAATGAGCAGTTCTTC
CASGQGDYNEQFF
>NA|TRBV6-5|NA|TRBJ2-7
TGTGCCAGCAGTTACGGGGGCCCGTCCTACGAGCAGTACTTC
CASSYGGPSYEQYF
>NA|TRBV19|NA|TRBJ1-5
TGTGCCAGTCAAAGGGGCCGAGATCATAGCAATCAGCCCCAGCATTTT
CASQRGRDHSNQPQHF
>NA|TRBV7-6|NA|TRBJ1-5
TGTGCCAGCAGCTTAGCTGGAGATCAGCCCCAGCATTTT
CASSLAGDQPQHF
>TRBD1|TRBV18|NA|TRBJ2-7
TGTGCCAGCTCCCCCGGGACAGGGCTGTACTTC
CASSPGTGLYF
>NA|TRBV4-1|NA|TRBJ1-2
TGCGCCAGCAGCCAAATCCCGACTCGTTCTAACTATGGCTACACCTTC
CASSQIPTRSNYGYTF
>TRBD1|TRBV19|NA|TRBJ2-7
TGTGCCAGTAGTATCGACAGGGGCTACGAGCAGTACTTC
CASSIDRGYEQYF
>NA|TRBV4-1|few|TRBJ2-1
TGCGCCAGCAGCCAAGTTATGTCCAGGGGACCGATTGAGCAGTTCTTC
CASSQVMSRGPIEQFF
>NA|TRBV27|NA|TRBJ1-2
TGTGCCAGCAGTTTATCTTCGGGATGGGGTGGCTACACCTTC
CASSLSSGWGGYTF
>NA|TRBV25-1|NA|TRBJ1-4
TGTGCCAGCAGTCGGGGAACTAATGAAAAACTGTTTTTT
CASSRGTNEKLFF
>NA|TRBV4-3|NA|TRBJ1-1
TGCGCCAGCAGCCATGGGCCCTGGAACACTGAAGCTTTCTTT
CASSHGPWNTEAFF
>NA|TRBV5-6|NA|TRBJ2-1
TGTGCCAGCAGCACCGACACCGGGACTGCCAATGAGCAGTTCTTC
CASSTDTGTANEQFF
>NA|TRBV11-2|few|TRBJ2-7
TGTGCCAGCAGCTTACTTTCCGGGTCACCGAGGGAGCAGTACTTC
CASSLLSGSPREQYF
>NA|TRBV7-2|NA|TRBJ2-7
TGTGCCAGCAGCTTAACGGCTAGCGACTCCTACGAGCAGTACTTC
CASSLTASDSYEQYF
>NA|TRBV27|once|TRBJ2-5
TGTGCCAGCAGCTTCGGTCTGGGGGGCCAAGAGACCCAGTACTTC
CASSFGLGGQETQYF
>NA|TRBV10-3|NA|TRBJ2-7
TGTGCCATCAGTGAGTCGACCGGGTCTGGCGAGCAGTACTTC
CAISESTGSGEQYF
>NA|TRBV6-5|NA|TRBJ2-7
TGTGCCAGCAGGTATACAAGGGGTGACTCCTACGAGCAGTACTTC
CASRYTRGDSYEQYF
>NA|TRBV6-6|NA|TRBJ2-7
TGTGCCAGCTCACCGGTCGTTCACGAGCAGTACTTC
CASSPVVHEQYF
>NA|TRBV11-3|NA|TRBJ2-1
TGTGCCAGCAGTCTCGCGGGGAGTCTCAATGAGCAGTTCTTC
CASSLAGSLNEQFF
>NA|TRBV20-1|NA|TRBJ2-7
TGCAGTGCTTCTGACAGCTACGAGCAGTACTTC
CSASDSYEQYF
>NA|TRBV15|NA|TRBJ2-3
TGTGCCACCAGCAGAGAGCGGTACACAGATACGCAGTATTTT
CATSRERYTDTQYF